What follows are 24 T cell receptor beta chains derived from one specimen sequenced in a study of T cell responses to AZD1222 COVID-19 vaccine. Libraries were prepared by immunoSEQ multiplex PCR; TCRdb keeps only in-frame clonotypes and omits some of them. Of roughly 200,000 clones listed, approximately 92% are singletons. Sequencing used peripheral blood, obtained 28 days after the second dose of the MenACWY control vaccine. These TCRs come from an adult who received the MenACWY meningococcal vaccine as a control.

The chain combines TRBV29-1 with TRBJ2-7, with TRBD2 matching 10 bases. The V and J ends lost 3 bases and 2 bases, in that order; junction bases with no gene match: 7. Germline loops: CDR1 SQVTM, CDR2 ANQGSEA. The CDR3 length is 15 residues. CDR3 coding DNA: TGCAGCGTTGAGACGCCTAGCGGGGGAACCTACGAGCAGTACTTC. The encoded protein is CSVETPSGGTYEQYF.

This clone has only one observation. The V gene is TRBV27, the J gene TRBJ1-2, with 10 bases fitting TRBD1. Germline lookup yields CDR1 MNHEY and CDR2 SMNVEV (reference sequence). The CDR3 is made up of 13 amino acids. The trim removed 3 bases at V and 7 bases at J, leaving 2 bases unmatched. CDR3 sequence: CASSFRTGGGYTF. In nucleotides, the CDR3 is TGTGCCAGCAGTTTCCGGACAGGGGGTGGCTACACCTTC.

The chain recombines TRBV12-3 or TRBV12-4 with TRBJ1-1; D unclear. Trimming shortened V by 4 bases and J by 6 bases, and 12 bases separated the two germline ends. The CDR3 has 13 residues. This chain's CDR3 is CASSWRVSSEAFF. Here the CDR3 DNA reads TGTGCCAGCAGTTGGAGGGTCAGTTCTGAAGCTTTCTTT.

The rearrangement uses TRBV9 and TRBJ2-4; D gene ambiguous. Between the trimmed V and J ends, which lost 2 bases and 6 bases, there was a span of 18 bases. The CDR3 contains 16 residues. CDR1 is SGDLS and CDR2 is YYNGEE in the germline V gene. The CDR3 DNA sequence: TGTGCCAGCAGCGTCGAGTTCTATGGAAACGGAAACATTCAGTACTTC. This gives the protein CASSVEFYGNGNIQYF.

CDR3 residues: CASSRGQTNQPQHF. The DNA of the CDR3 is TGTGCCAGCAGTCGGGGACAGACCAATCAGCCCCAGCATTTT. The chain combines TRBV6-2 or TRBV6-3 with TRBJ1-5, with 7 bases matching TRBD1. The ends lost 5 bases at V and 3 bases at J; junction bases unmatched: 4. Per the germline V gene, CDR1 is MNHEY and CDR2 is SVGEGT. The CDR3 has 14 amino acids.

This rearrangement joins TRBV6-2 or TRBV6-3 to TRBJ2-5; D may be TRBD2 (7 bases). The CDR3 runs 16 residues. Trimming shortened V by 2 bases and J by 2 bases, and 15 bases separated the two germline ends. CDR1 and CDR2 (germline): MNHEY, SVGEGT. CDR3 nucleotide sequence: TGTGCCAGCAGTTACGGGGGCGGGGGAGAGCAAGAGACCCAGTACTTC. Translation gives CASSYGGGGEQETQYF.

This rearrangement joins TRBV6-2 or TRBV6-3 to TRBJ2-7, with D hard to call. There are 12 residues in the CDR3. Germline-derived CDR1 and CDR2 are MNHEY and SVGEGT. With 2 bases removed from V and 0 bases from J, the gap between germline ends came to 2 bases. The CDR3 sequence is CASSYASYEQYF. CDR3 nucleotides: TGTGCCAGCAGTTACGCCTCCTACGAGCAGTACTTC.

CDR3 DNA: TGCGCCAGCAGCCAAGTATCCTTCAGGGGAACTGAAGCTTTCTTT. Residues: CASSQVSFRGTEAFF. The chain is built from TRBV4-3 and TRBJ1-1, with D maybe TRBD1 (6 bases). V was trimmed by 1 base and J by 5 bases, leaving 14 bases between them. The length of the CDR3 is 15 residues. The V gene's germline CDR1 is LGHNA and CDR2 YSLEER.

The chain carries TRBV4-1 and TRBJ1-2; D perhaps matches TRBD1 (6 bases). Germline loops: CDR1 MGHRA, CDR2 YSYEKL. V lost 0 bases to trimming and J lost 4 bases, with 24 bases between them. CDR3 length: 19 residues. The CDR3 loop reads CASSQDLGAWGLPPYGYTF. The CDR3 DNA sequence: TGCGCCAGCAGCCAAGATTTAGGAGCCTGGGGGCTTCCCCCCTATGGCTACACCTTC.

The chain links TRBV5-1 to TRBJ1-1; D uncertain. CDR1 SGHRS and CDR2 YFSETQ come from the germline V gene. The CDR3 runs 14 residues. With 2 bases removed from V and 2 bases from J, the gap between germline ends came to 10 bases. The CDR3 sequence is CASSLAAVNTEAFF. CDR3 DNA: TGCGCCAGCAGCTTAGCGGCAGTCAACACTGAAGCTTTCTTT. Full variable domain (outside the CDR3, taken from reference TRBV5-1 and TRBJ1-1): KAGVTQTPRYLIKTRGQQVTLSCSPISGHRSVSWYQQTPGQGLQFLFEYFSETQRNKGNFPGRFSGRQFSNSRSEMNVSTLELGDSALYLCASSLAAVNTEAFFGQGTRLTVV.

The gene calls are TRBV2 and TRBJ1-2, with TRBD1 matching 7 bases. Trimming cost V 4 bases and J 6 bases; bases outside gene matches: 8. Looked up from germline, CDR1 is SNHLY and CDR2 is FYNNEI. There are 14 residues in the CDR3. In DNA form, the CDR3 reads TGTGCCAGCAGTGGCAGGGGGAAGAGTGATGGCTACACCTTC. It codes for CASSGRGKSDGYTF.

V and J are TRBV10-1 and TRBJ2-7; 9 nucleotides match TRBD1. The CDR3 covers 15 residues. V shed 4 bases, J shed 5 bases, and the junction held 9 bases outside the gene matches. Germline CDR1 and CDR2: WNHNN and SYGVQD (reference sequence). CDR3 nucleotides: TGCGCCAGCAGTGCGGGGACAGGGCCCATGGACGAGCAGTACTTC. Encoded protein: CASSAGTGPMDEQYF.

The chain joins TRBV3-1 (or the pseudogene TRBV3-2) to TRBJ1-1; 10 nucleotides align to TRBD1. Trimming took 7 bases from V and 5 from J; bases not matched to a gene: 4. Germline V lookup: CDR1 LGHDT, CDR2 YNNKEL (reference sequence). The CDR3 extends over 13 amino acids. The CDR3 is CASTPDRGTEAFF. The CDR3 nucleotides read TGTGCCAGCACCCCGGACAGGGGGACTGAAGCTTTCTTT.

The chain uses TRBV6-5 and TRBJ2-1; possibly TRBD2 for D (5 bases). The V gene's germline CDR1 is MNHEY and CDR2 SVGAGI. V lost 6 bases and J lost 7, with 19 bases in between. This CDR3 has 15 residues. In DNA, the CDR3 is TGTGCCAGCAGCCGATCGACATTTTCGGGGAATGAGCAGTTCTTC. This encodes CASSRSTFSGNEQFF.

The CDR3 DNA follows: TGTGCCAGCTCACCTTTTACGGGATCCACTAATGAAAAACTGTTTTTT. Translated: CASSPFTGSTNEKLFF. J is TRBJ1-4 and V is TRBV18; D is unclear. The V gene lost 3 bases and the J gene lost 2 bases, with 13 bases spanning the gap. Germline V CDR1 and CDR2: KGHSH, LQKENI. This CDR3 contains 16 residues.

This chain connects TRBV5-5 to TRBJ1-2, with a weak D call TRBD1 (5 bases). Germline values: CDR1 SGHKS, CDR2 YYEKEE (reference sequence). V was shortened by 4 bases and J by 4 bases, with 17 bases between the two germline ends. This CDR3 spans 15 amino acids. The CDR3 here is CASSPTGTSPYGYTF. The CDR3 region has the DNA TGTGCCAGCAGCCCAACCGGGACCTCTCCCTATGGCTACACCTTC.

The chain couples TRBV7-2 to TRBJ2-3; D may be TRBD2 (7 bases). Germline V CDR1 and CDR2: SGHTA, FQGNSA. The CDR3 totals 15 residues. Between the trimmed V and J ends, which lost 5 bases and 6 bases, there was a span of 18 bases. The CDR3 sequence is CASSRGGARVDTQYF. As DNA, the CDR3 is TGTGCCAGCAGCCGCGGGGGCGCCCGGGTGGATACGCAGTATTTT.

This clone was seen a handful of times. The chain links TRBV5-6 to TRBJ1-2; 7 positions agree with TRBD1. CDR1 and CDR2 from the germline V gene are SGHDT and YYEEEE. The CDR3 spans 14 residues. V lost 6 bases to trimming and J lost 4 bases; unmatched junction nucleotides: 9. The CDR3 nucleotides are TGTGCCAGCAACTCTTGGGACAGAGTCTATGGCTACACCTTC. Its protein product is CASNSWDRVYGYTF.

This clone was observed a handful of times. The rearrangement links TRBV7-8 to TRBJ1-2, with D possibly being TRBD1 (6 bases). Trimming took off 5 bases at V and 5 bases at J, with 12 bases between the two ends. The CDR3 runs to 13 residues. Germline CDR1 SGHVS, CDR2 FQNEAQ. The CDR3 protein is CASSPLGGYGYTF. CDR3 DNA: TGTGCCAGCAGCCCCCTAGGGGGGTATGGCTACACCTTC.

The CDR3 loop reads CASSRKIAGDADTQYF. As DNA, the CDR3 is TGTGCCAGCAGCCGAAAGATAGCGGGGGATGCAGATACGCAGTATTTT. The chain employs TRBV4-2 and TRBJ2-3; TRBD2 matches 9 bases. The CDR3 sequence is 16 residues long. The J segment lost 4 bases and the V segment lost 4 bases, leaving 9 bases of the junction unmatched. CDR1 and CDR2 (germline): LGHNA, YNFKEQ.

For this clone: Other nucleotide sequences in the sample specify the same CDR3. The genes are TRBV24-1 and TRBJ1-2, with unresolved D. The CDR3 contains 11 residues. The germline gives CDR1 KGHDR, CDR2 SFDVKD. V lost 4 bases, J lost 4 bases, and 3 bases lay in between. CDR3 region: CATSEGYGYTF. As DNA, the CDR3 is TGTGCCACCAGTGAGGGCTATGGCTACACCTTC.

This clone was counted once. The V call is TRBV12-3 or TRBV12-4, the J call TRBJ1-2; no clear D gene. V was cut by 6 bases and J by 1 base, with 9 bases left in between. This CDR3 has 13 amino acids. CDR3 sequence: CASSSDNNYGYTF. The CDR3 nucleotides read TGTGCCAGCAGCTCCGACAATAACTATGGCTACACCTTC.

J is TRBJ2-4 and V is TRBV3-1 (or the pseudogene TRBV3-2); TRBD2 matches 10 bases. V gave up 4 bases and J gave up 8 bases; unmatched junction bases: 14. Germline V gene data show CDR1 as LGHDT and CDR2 as YNNKEL (reference sequence). This CDR3 is built from 17 residues. CDR3 sequence: CASSLSASGGPIDIQYF. The CDR3 region has the DNA TGTGCCAGCAGCCTCTCCGCTAGCGGGGGCCCGATTGACATTCAGTACTTC.

The genes are TRBV27 and TRBJ1-2; D may be TRBD1 (5 bases). Deletions cut 3 bases from V and 6 bases from J, with 14 bases between. The V gene's germline CDR1 is MNHEY and CDR2 SMNVEV (reference sequence). This CDR3 has 14 residues. The CDR3 coding sequence is TGTGCCAGCAGTTTTGCAGGGAATTCGGATGGCTACACCTTC. Amino acids: CASSFAGNSDGYTF.